Included here is one TCR beta chain sequence, with context. The entry originates in a study of blood T cell repertoires in COVID-19. Here immunoSEQ multiplex PCR was the method, and the copy in TCRdb shows in-frame clones only, minus some. This table holds 250,000 or so clones, 80% to 85% found once. The CDR3 has 14 amino acids. The V end was cut by 2 bases, the J end by 4 bases, with 11 bases between. CDR1 is SGHTA and CDR2 is FQGNSA in the germline V gene. Input material: peripheral blood. This chain joins TRBV7-2 and TRBJ1-2; maybe TRBD1 (5 bases). This clonotype was sampled from a woman aged 40 to 50 who had recovered from COVID-19. This CDR3 reads CASSLYDSPYGYTF. CDR3 nucleotides: TGTGCCAGCAGCTTATATGACAGTCCCTATGGCTACACCTTC.